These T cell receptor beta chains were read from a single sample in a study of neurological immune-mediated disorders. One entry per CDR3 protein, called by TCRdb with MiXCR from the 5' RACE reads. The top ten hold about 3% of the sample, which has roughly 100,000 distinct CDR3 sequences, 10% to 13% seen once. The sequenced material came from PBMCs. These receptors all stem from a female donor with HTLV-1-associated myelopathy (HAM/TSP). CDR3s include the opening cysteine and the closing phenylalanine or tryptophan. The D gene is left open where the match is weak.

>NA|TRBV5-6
CASSPDLGTAQETQYF
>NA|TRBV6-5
CASRRQQGSYEQYF
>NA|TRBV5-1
CASSFRSRGQGNTEAFF
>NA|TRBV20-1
CSASPLTRKYNEQYF
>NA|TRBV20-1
CSGNRDLTYEQYF
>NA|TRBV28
CASARRVLLRVTGELFF
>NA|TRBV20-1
CSASSFLGDWGEQYF
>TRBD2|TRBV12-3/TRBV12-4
CASTRERGANTGELFF
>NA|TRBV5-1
CASSSQGDTQYF
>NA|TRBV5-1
CASSPRNYNEQFF
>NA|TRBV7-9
CASSFGRPSTDTQYF
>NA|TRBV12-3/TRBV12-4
CASSSYGARRSGELFF
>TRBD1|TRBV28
CASSLFRDSLILF
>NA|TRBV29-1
CSAGGPGAKNIQYF
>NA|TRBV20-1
CSAQGYGSQHF
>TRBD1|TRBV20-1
CSAMRDRVDTGELFF
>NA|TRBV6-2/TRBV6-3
CASSNSVSDTQYF
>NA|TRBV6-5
CASSQFGSGANVLTF
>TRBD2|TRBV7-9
CASSSRTSGGISEQFF
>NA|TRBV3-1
CASSQESARGHSPLHF
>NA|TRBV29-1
CSVDIGFPDGYTF
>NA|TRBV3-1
CASSPNPISGNTIYF
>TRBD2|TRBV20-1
CSAKAGAPDTQYF
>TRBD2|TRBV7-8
CASSYPGGYEQYF
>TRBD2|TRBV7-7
CASSLLTSGSTDTQYF
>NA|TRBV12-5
CASGLVGRDEQFF
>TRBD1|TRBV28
CASSPQGAIGDTQYF
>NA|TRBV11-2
CASSSRLGTRSTDTQYF
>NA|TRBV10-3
CAISESTRGVGYTF
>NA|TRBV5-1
CASSLDPGTGANVLTF